The rows below give T cell receptor beta chains drawn from one sample of a study of prognosis after radiotherapy for stage I lung cancer. Via MiXCR, TCRdb re-called the multiplex PCR reads, giving one row per CDR3 protein. The sample lists over 30,000 distinct CDR3 sequences, around a quarter occurring once. Sample: PBMCs, taken before or after stereotactic body radiation therapy (not recorded which). Receptors originate from a donor aged 50 or older with non-small cell lung cancer. Each CDR3 is given with its conserved first and last residue. Fields, in order: J gene, V gene, clone size, D gene, CDR3 protein, CDR3 DNA. A D gene is named only where the DNA matches it firmly. Clone size is not always given. Where it is, it says once, few, many or a class for expanded clones.

j_gene: TRBJ2-7
v_gene: TRBV10-3
abundance: many
d_gene: TRBD2
CDR3aa: CAISDGAGVSYEQYF
CDR3nt: TGTGCCATCAGTGACGGAGCGGGGGTATCCTACGAGCAGTACTTC

j_gene: TRBJ2-1
v_gene: TRBV3-1
abundance: many
d_gene: NA
CDR3aa: CASENGAGYNEQFF
CDR3nt: TGTGCCAGCGAAAACGGAGCAGGCTACAATGAGCAGTTCTTC

j_gene: TRBJ1-6
v_gene: TRBV7-2
abundance: many
d_gene: NA
CDR3aa: CASSPGELNNSPLHF
CDR3nt: TGTGCCAGCAGCCCCGGTGAGCTGAATAATTCACCCCTCCACTTT

j_gene: TRBJ1-2
v_gene: TRBV28
abundance: many
d_gene: NA
CDR3aa: CASNGQNNYGYTF
CDR3nt: TGTGCCAGCAACGGGCAAAACAACTATGGCTACACCTTC

j_gene: TRBJ2-3
v_gene: TRBV5-5
abundance: many
d_gene: TRBD2
CDR3aa: CASSPGGTATDTQYF
CDR3nt: TGTGCCAGCAGCCCGGGAGGGACGGCGACGGATACGCAGTATTTT

j_gene: TRBJ2-7
v_gene: TRBV20-1
abundance: NA
d_gene: TRBD2
CDR3aa: CSAKTSGYEQYF
CDR3nt: TGCAGTGCGAAAACTAGCGGCTACGAGCAGTACTTC

j_gene: TRBJ1-2
v_gene: TRBV20-1
abundance: NA
d_gene: TRBD1
CDR3aa: CSAPTVGTGGGTYGYSF
CDR3nt: TGCAGTGCCCCCACCGTGGGGACAGGGGGCGGAACCTATGGCTACTCCTTC

j_gene: TRBJ2-7
v_gene: TRBV29-1
abundance: many
d_gene: TRBD2
CDR3aa: CSVEVGGTSVSYEQYF
CDR3nt: TGCAGCGTTGAAGTTGGAGGGACTAGCGTATCCTACGAGCAGTACTTC

j_gene: TRBJ1-2
v_gene: TRBV18
abundance: once
d_gene: NA
CDR3aa: CASSPSRDGYTF
CDR3nt: TGTGCCAGCTCACCCTCCAGGGATGGCTACACCTTC

j_gene: TRBJ2-5
v_gene: TRBV5-1
abundance: many
d_gene: NA
CDR3aa: CASSFGGQETQYF
CDR3nt: TGCGCCAGCAGCTTTGGAGGACAAGAGACCCAGTACTTC

j_gene: TRBJ1-2
v_gene: TRBV20-1
abundance: NA
d_gene: NA
CDR3aa: CSDDWSGTGGYGYTF
CDR3nt: TGCAGTGACGACTGGTCGGGGACCGGGGGATATGGCTACACCTTC

j_gene: TRBJ1-3
v_gene: TRBV6-1
abundance: NA
d_gene: NA
CDR3aa: CASTRGLGGSSGNTIYF
CDR3nt: TGTGCCAGCACCAGAGGGTTGGGGGGATCCTCTGGAAACACCATATATTTT

j_gene: TRBJ2-1
v_gene: TRBV7-9
abundance: many
d_gene: TRBD1
CDR3aa: CASSSDRGNGNEQFF
CDR3nt: TGTGCCAGCAGCTCCGACAGGGGGAACGGAAATGAGCAGTTCTTC

j_gene: TRBJ2-3
v_gene: TRBV7-3
abundance: many
d_gene: NA
CDR3aa: CASSYDSGDTQYF
CDR3nt: TGTGCCAGCAGCTACGACTCGGGAGATACGCAGTATTTT

j_gene: TRBJ2-1
v_gene: TRBV7-3
abundance: many
d_gene: NA
CDR3aa: CASSLRQGMANEQFF
CDR3nt: TGTGCCAGCAGCTTAAGGCAGGGTATGGCCAATGAGCAGTTCTTC